This T cell receptor (beta chain) stems from a study of blood T cell repertoires in COVID-19. Study background: PBMCs, B-cell-depleted T cells, or T cells provided the cDNA or gDNA that made up the material.

Authors' processing steps: Nucleated cell counts were estimated from reference gene primer amplification. The data were produced by immunoSEQ multiplex PCR, yet TCRdb's version contains in-frame clones alone and is incomplete. V and J calls and clone size come straight from that table; D and trimming were deduced from the DNA. The sample has a few hundred thousand clones, approximately 80% seen once. Recovered Cohort 3 donors showed two negative PCRs, clearance, or symptom resolution. Germline-derived CDR1 and CDR2 are SGHRS and YFSETQ. This CDR3 comprises 12 residues. The germline V and J ends were trimmed by 7 bases and 7 bases, with 11 bases remaining between them.

This sequence originates from a middle-aged man who had recovered from COVID-19. Sequenced: PBMCs or T cells enriched from blood (not recorded which). V is TRBV5-1 and J is TRBJ2-2, with D possibly being TRBD2 (5 bases). The CDR3: CASGAGIGELFF. CDR3 bases: TGCGCCAGCGGAGCCGGGATCGGGGAGCTGTTTTTT.